The rows below give T cell receptor beta chains drawn from one sample of a study of technical replicates of blood from several donors. Libraries were prepared by immunoSEQ multiplex PCR; TCRdb keeps only in-frame clonotypes and omits some of them. The repertoire holds around 80,000 clones, with about 91% as singletons. The sequencing input was T cells isolated from PBMCs. The source is a human donor in good health. Both conserved end residues are trimmed from each CDR3.

v_call: TRBV7-8; cdr3_aa: ASSPNSGDTGELF
v_call: TRBV18; cdr3_aa: ASSPSTGANTEAF
v_call: TRBV4-3; cdr3_aa: ASSQVGGVEKLF
v_call: TRBV9; cdr3_aa: ASSVAGREDNEQY
v_call: TRBV10-2; cdr3_aa: ASSEIGVRVGPQH
v_call: TRBV6-5; cdr3_aa: ASSYVNTGELF
v_call: TRBV6-1; cdr3_aa: ASSEVGADPNQPQH
v_call: TRBV7-2; cdr3_aa: ASSSYMNTEAF
v_call: TRBV7-9; cdr3_aa: ASSFGLDTDTQY
v_call: TRBV19; cdr3_aa: ASSIFLDRSYEQY